These 27 T cell receptor beta chains were all obtained from the same sample, sequenced in a study of molecular identifiers for immune sequencing clone quantification. TCRdb processed the PCR reads anew with MiXCR; each CDR3 protein has one entry. Of about 640,000 distinct CDR3 sequences in the sample, 20% were seen once. Sequencing used naive CD8+ T cells from blood, with Jurkat cell RNA spiked in. Subset: FACS-sorted CD8+CD4-CCR7+CD45RA+ naive T cells. The source of these receptors is a human donor in good health. Some libraries in this study had Jurkat cell RNA spiked in.

With respect to this clonotype: A read error may explain this, as a much larger clone is one base away. J is TRBJ2-5 and V is TRBV4-3; 7 positions agree with TRBD1. This CDR3 region has 15 residues. CDR1 is LGHNA, CDR2 YSLEER, per germline. CDR3 in DNA: TGCGCCAGCAGCCAAGCCCTCGACAGGGACGTGACCCGGTACTTC. Protein sequence: CASSQALDRDVTRYF.

The chain combines TRBV5-6 with TRBJ2-1; D not resolved. Trimming took 0 bases from V and 8 from J, leaving 9 bases between them. Germline-derived CDR1 and CDR2 are SGHDT and YYEEEE. The CDR3 consists of 13 residues. The CDR3 DNA sequence: TGTGCCAGCAGCTTGGTACCGCAGGATGAGCAGTTCTTC. Protein sequence: CASSLVPQDEQFF.

About this clonotype itself: A much larger clone differs by one base, so this may be a read error. The V call is TRBV5-1, the J call TRBJ2-2; 7 bases map to TRBD1. CDR1 and CDR2 (germline): SGHRS, YFSETQ. The CDR3 has 15 amino acids. The DNA of the CDR3 is TGCGCCAGCACCACCAACCTTGACAGGGCCGGGGAGCTGCTTTTT. This codes for CASTTNLDRAGELLF.

Only a few counts were recorded for this clonotype. J is TRBJ2-5 and V is TRBV11-2; 14 bases match TRBD2. The germline CDR1 and CDR2 sequences are SGHAT and FQNNGV. The length of the CDR3 is 15 residues. The ends lost 3 bases at V and 4 bases at J; junction bases unmatched: 1. CDR3 sequence reads: CASSFGTSGRETQYF. CDR3 DNA: TGTGCCAGCAGCTTTGGGACTAGCGGGAGAGAGACCCAGTACTTC.

Many counts were recorded for this clonotype. V and J are TRBV7-9 and TRBJ1-3; TRBD1 matches 10 bases. Trimming took 5 bases from V and 2 from J; bases not matched to a gene: 6. CDR1 SEHNR and CDR2 FQNEAQ come from the germline V gene (reference sequence). The CDR3 runs to 16 residues. CDR3: CASSPRTGGTGNTIYF. In nucleotides, the CDR3 is TGTGCCAGCAGCCCCCGGACAGGGGGGACTGGAAACACCATATATTTT.

In its sample, this clonotype was seen a few times. The chain carries TRBV19 and TRBJ2-7; D not resolved. From germline, CDR1 is LNHDA and CDR2 SQIVND (reference sequence). The V and J ends lost 1 base and 4 bases respectively, with 8 bases between them. This CDR3 is built from 13 residues. For the CDR3, the DNA is TGTGCCAGTAGTATAGGAGCACTGTACGAGCAGTACTTC. Protein: CASSIGALYEQYF.

This clonotype was recorded many times. J is TRBJ1-6 and V is TRBV15, with D possibly matching TRBD1 (6 bases). This CDR3 comprises 13 residues. With 6 bases removed from V and 14 bases from J, the gap between germline ends came to 17 bases. Germline-derived CDR1 and CDR2 are LNHNV and YYDKDF (reference sequence). The CDR3 here is CATRNIAGTTLHF. The CDR3 DNA reads as TGTGCCACCAGAAATATCGCCGGGACAACCCTCCACTTT.

The chain recombines TRBV6-2 or TRBV6-3 with TRBJ1-1; D is possibly TRBD1 (6 bases). Per the germline V gene, CDR1 is MNHEY and CDR2 is SVGEGT. V was pared by 4 bases and J by 5 bases, with 17 bases between. The CDR3 sequence is 15 residues long. The DNA of the CDR3 is TGTGCCAGCAGTTCCTCAGGGGCAGGGTATACTGAAGCTTTCTTT. This encodes CASSSSGAGYTEAFF.

This clonotype appeared a single time. This could be a read error, since a much larger clone is one nucleotide away. This chain uses TRBV5-6 with TRBJ2-7; 11 bases fit TRBD2. From germline, CDR1 is SGHDT and CDR2 YYEEEE. CDR3 length: 19 amino acids. V trimming: 0 bases; J trimming: 0 bases; junction bases outside the gene matches: 11. CDR3 loop: CASSLEDWVTSGSSYEQYF. The DNA of the CDR3 is TGTGCCAGCAGCTTGGAAGACTGGGTAACTAGCGGGAGCTCCTACGAGCAGTACTTC.

This chain uses TRBV4-1 with TRBJ2-7, with unresolved D. CDR3 length: 11 amino acids. Trimming removed 3 bases from V and 6 bases from J, with 6 bases in between. CDR1 and CDR2 (germline): MGHRA, YSYEKL. The CDR3 spells CASSHIGEQYF. CDR3 sequence (DNA): TGCGCCAGCAGCCATATAGGCGAGCAGTACTTC.

This clonotype was seen repeatedly, ten times or more. CDR3 sequence (DNA): TGTGCTAGTGGTTTGTATGGGGCCCACGCAGATACGCAGTATTTT. Its translation is CASGLYGAHADTQYF. The chain employs TRBV12-5 and TRBJ2-3; D is perhaps TRBD1 (5 bases). The V end lost 2 bases, the J end lost 4 bases, and 13 bases lay between the germline ends. Germline CDR1 LGHNT, CDR2 FRNRAP. The CDR3 spans 15 residues. Combining the CDR3 with reference TRBV12-5 and TRBJ2-3 gives the whole variable domain DARVTQTPRHKVTEMGQEVTMRCQPILGHNTVFWYRQTMMQGLELLAYFRNRAPLDDSGMPKDRFSAEMPDATLATLKIQPSEPRDSAVYFCASGLYGAHADTQYFGPGTRLTVL.

V gene TRBV6-2 or TRBV6-3 combines with J gene TRBJ2-1; 9 positions agree with TRBD2. The ends lost 6 bases at V and 3 bases at J; junction bases unmatched: 9. Germline V CDR1 and CDR2: MNHEY, SVGEGT. The CDR3 is made up of 16 amino acids. The CDR3 region has the DNA TGTGCCAGCAGGCGCGCGGGGGGGCGTCTCTACAATGAGCAGTTCTTC. Protein product: CASRRAGGRLYNEQFF.

This clonotype occurred many times. The rearrangement uses TRBV20-1 and TRBJ1-5; no firm D call. This CDR3 is 12 amino acids long. V was trimmed by 3 bases and J by 6 bases, leaving 9 bases between them. Germline V CDR1 and CDR2: DFQATT, SNEGSKA (reference sequence). This CDR3 is CSASTGFQPQHF. The CDR3 bases are TGCAGTGCTAGTACGGGGTTTCAGCCCCAGCATTTT.

This clonotype showed up just a few times. V and J are TRBV19 and TRBJ2-3, with D perhaps TRBD1 or TRBD2 (5 bases each). The V end lost 3 bases, the J end lost 6 bases, and 16 bases lay between the germline ends. Germline V gene sequence: CDR1 LNHDA, CDR2 SQIVND (reference sequence). The CDR3 covers 15 residues. The CDR3 loop is CASSIWGPLADTQYF. The CDR3 nucleotides are TGTGCCAGTAGTATTTGGGGACCACTTGCGGATACGCAGTATTTT.

This chain links TRBV25-1 with TRBJ2-7; D is unclear. The CDR3 is made up of 12 amino acids. V lost 6 bases and J 4 bases, leaving 10 bases between the germline ends. CDR1 is MGHDK, CDR2 SYGVNS, per germline. The CDR3 region is CASSAALYEQYF. The CDR3 DNA follows: TGTGCCAGCAGCGCCGCCCTTTACGAGCAGTACTTC.

This chain links TRBV9 with TRBJ2-7; TRBD1 aligns across 10 bases. The junction had 11 bases not matched to a gene; V was cut back by 4 bases and J by 7 bases. The CDR3 runs 15 residues. Germline loops: CDR1 SGDLS, CDR2 YYNGEE. The CDR3 nucleotides are TGTGCCAGCAGCAAGACCGGGACAGGGGCCTGGGAGCAGTACTTC. Translation: CASSKTGTGAWEQYF.

To note about this clonotype: A much larger clone differs from this one at a single base, so this may be a read error. The chain recombines TRBV12-3 or TRBV12-4 with TRBJ2-5, with a possible D match to TRBD1 (8 bases). The CDR3 covers 15 residues. The germline V and J ends were trimmed by 5 bases and 5 bases, with 18 bases remaining between them. CDR3 region: CASSDGQGGSETQYF. CDR3 coding DNA: TGTGCCAGCAGTGACGGACAGGGAGGGTCGGAGACCCAGTACTTC.

For this clonotype: A much larger clone differs from this one at a single base, so this may be a read error. V usage is TRBV4-3 and J usage is TRBJ2-6, with D unclear. CDR1 and CDR2 (germline): LGHNA, YSLEER. Trimming took off 8 bases at V and 4 bases at J, with 15 bases between the two ends. This CDR3 region has 15 residues. This chain's CDR3 is CASGLWGTGANVLTF. The DNA of the CDR3 is TGCGCCAGCGGTTTGTGGGGAACCGGGGCCAACGTCCTGACTTTC.

V gene TRBV5-4 combines with J gene TRBJ2-6, with 11 bases matching TRBD2. Germline V gives CDR1 SGHNT, CDR2 YYREEE (reference sequence). CDR3 length equals 16 residues. With 4 bases clipped from V and 3 bases from J, the junction kept 3 bases outside the gene matches. In nucleotides, the CDR3 is TGTGCCAGCAGCGAGCTAGCGGGGGGTGGGGCCAACGTCCTGACTTTC. It encodes CASSELAGGGANVLTF.

This clonotype was observed at least ten times. The chain has TRBV4-2 and TRBJ2-7; unclear D gene. This CDR3 is 14 amino acids long. With 1 base removed from V and 3 bases from J, the gap between germline ends came to 10 bases. Germline-derived CDR1 and CDR2 are LGHNA and YNFKEQ. The DNA of the CDR3 is TGTGCCAGCAGCCAAGTTGGCACGGACTACGAGCAGTACTTC. It codes for CASSQVGTDYEQYF.

At least ten counts were recorded for this clonotype. The V and J genes are TRBV29-1 and TRBJ1-1; D is perhaps TRBD1 (6 bases). Trimming shortened V by 3 bases and J by 2 bases, and 13 bases separated the two germline ends. Germline V CDR1 and CDR2: SQVTM, ANQGSEA. This CDR3 region has 14 residues. This chain's CDR3 is CSVEGGAGNTEAFF. The CDR3 nucleotides are TGCAGCGTTGAGGGGGGCGCGGGAAACACTGAAGCTTTCTTT.

The rearrangement links TRBV19 to TRBJ2-1; weak D call: TRBD2 (5 bases). The length of the CDR3 is 16 residues. V was trimmed by 1 base and J by 4 bases, leaving 14 bases between them. Looked up from germline, CDR1 is LNHDA and CDR2 is SQIVND (reference sequence). The CDR3 sequence: CASSIVEGPEYNEQFF. CDR3 coding DNA: TGTGCCAGTAGTATAGTAGAGGGCCCGGAGTACAATGAGCAGTTCTTC.

This clonotype was found many times. The CDR3 nucleotides read TGTGCCAGCAGTGGTCAGGGGCGGTTTTCACCCCTCCACTTT. Its protein product is CASSGQGRFSPLHF. The chain joins TRBV2 to TRBJ1-6; perhaps TRBD1 as D (6 bases). There are 14 residues in the CDR3. The germline V and J ends were trimmed by 4 bases and 9 bases, with 13 bases remaining between them. Germline CDR1 and CDR2: SNHLY and FYNNEI.

This clonotype showed up many times. The CDR3 protein is CASSLDSQPQHF. In DNA form, the CDR3 reads TGTGCCAGCAGCTTAGACAGTCAGCCCCAGCATTTT. This chain uses TRBV7-9 with TRBJ1-5, with unresolved D. CDR3 size: 12 residues. The germline CDR1 and CDR2 sequences are SEHNR and FQNEAQ (reference sequence). The V and J ends lost 1 base and 6 bases respectively, with 4 bases between them.

This clonotype has at least ten counts. The rearrangement joins TRBV7-9 to TRBJ1-5; D perhaps matches TRBD1 (5 bases). Per the germline V gene, CDR1 is SEHNR and CDR2 is FQNEAQ (reference sequence). V lost 6 bases and J 4 bases, leaving 16 bases between the germline ends. This CDR3 has 15 residues. Written as DNA, the CDR3 is TGTGCCAGCAGTACCACCGGGACGGAGAATCAGCCCCAGCATTTT. Translation: CASSTTGTENQPQHF.

This clonotype was observed at least ten times. This rearrangement joins TRBV10-3 to TRBJ2-7; TRBD2 matches 12 bases. Trimming cost V 4 bases and J 7 bases; bases outside gene matches: 11. The CDR3 totals 16 residues. The V gene's germline CDR1 is ENHRY and CDR2 SYGVKD. CDR3 sequence reads: CAISASGREFAGEQYF. The CDR3, as DNA: TGTGCCATCAGTGCTAGCGGGAGGGAATTTGCGGGGGAGCAGTACTTC.

The CDR3 reads CASSPLERVGTDTQYF. The CDR3 coding sequence is TGTGCCAGCAGCCCACTTGAGCGGGTGGGCACAGATACGCAGTATTTT. This sequence joins TRBV3-1 and TRBJ2-3; tentative D call: TRBD2 (6 bases). The CDR3 is 16 amino acids. The germline V gene has CDR1 LGHDT and CDR2 YNNKEL (reference sequence). The V and J ends lost 4 bases and 1 base respectively, with 15 bases between them.